Listed here is a single TCR beta chain. This sample is drawn from a study of T-cell memory formation after mild COVID-19. Study overall: TCR clusters mostly belonged to single donors.

The germline CDR1 and CDR2 sequences are SGHNT and YENEEA. This CDR3 has 13 residues. Trimming pared 4 bases from V and 2 bases from J, leaving 8 bases between. TCRdb reprocessed the 5' RACE reads with MiXCR, giving one entry per CDR3 protein. Of 450,000 to 650,000 distinct CDR3 sequences detected, roughly 22% appear once; the ten largest clones hold about an eighth. The TCR was taken from an adult woman who had mild COVID-19 (a few samples of this study predate the infection). Cell type and time point are not known. The chain links TRBV11-3 to TRBJ1-1; no clear D. Sample: PBMCs or a T cell subset sorted from them (not recorded which). CDR3 nucleotides: TGTGCCAGCAGCTCGGGTATCAACACTGAAGCTTTCTTT. Protein: CASSSGINTEAFF.